This T cell receptor (beta chain) was found in a study of beta chain features in type 1 diabetes. Study-level information: Sorted cell examination encompassed 100,000,000 or so cells across all samples. Study-wide results and limits: Whether HLA type influences TCRB rearrangement remained unresolved here. In all four CD4+ subsets, TCRB CDR3 length was significantly, moderately reduced in type 1 diabetes.

Expressed TCRB transcripts were sequenced because the isolated RNA had all been reverse transcribed beforehand. Libraries were prepared by immunoSEQ multiplex PCR; TCRdb keeps only in-frame clonotypes and omits some of them. The sample includes a few hundred thousand clones, approximately 13% seen only once; the top ten take about 0.016%. V was pared by 3 bases and J by 6 bases, with 10 bases of the junction left unmatched. This CDR3 has 15 residues. Germline assignment: CDR1 LNHDA and CDR2 SQIVND (reference sequence). About this clone: The target antigen is unknown.

The sample consisted of naive CD4+ T cells from blood. The rearrangement links TRBV19 to TRBJ1-1, with TRBD1 matching 7 bases. This sequence originates from a woman aged 18 to 35 with type 1 diabetes. The DNA of the CDR3 is TGTGCCAGTAGTATGGAGAACAGGGGTCCGCCTGAAGCTTTCTTT. It yields the protein CASSMENRGPPEAFF.